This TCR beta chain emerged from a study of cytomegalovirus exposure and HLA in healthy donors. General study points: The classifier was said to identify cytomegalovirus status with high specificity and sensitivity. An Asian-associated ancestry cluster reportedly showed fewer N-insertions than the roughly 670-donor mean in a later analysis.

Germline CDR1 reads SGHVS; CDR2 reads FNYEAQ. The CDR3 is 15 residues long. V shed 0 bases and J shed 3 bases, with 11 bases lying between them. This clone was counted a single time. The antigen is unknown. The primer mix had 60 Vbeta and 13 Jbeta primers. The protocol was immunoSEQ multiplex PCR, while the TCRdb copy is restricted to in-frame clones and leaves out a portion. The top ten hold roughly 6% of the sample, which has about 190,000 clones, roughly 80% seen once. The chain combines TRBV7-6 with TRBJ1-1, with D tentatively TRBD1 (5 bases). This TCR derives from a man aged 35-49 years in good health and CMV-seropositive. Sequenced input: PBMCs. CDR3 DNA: TGTGCCAGCAGCTTAGCCCCGGGACTGCACACTGAAGCTTTCTTT. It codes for CASSLAPGLHTEAFF.